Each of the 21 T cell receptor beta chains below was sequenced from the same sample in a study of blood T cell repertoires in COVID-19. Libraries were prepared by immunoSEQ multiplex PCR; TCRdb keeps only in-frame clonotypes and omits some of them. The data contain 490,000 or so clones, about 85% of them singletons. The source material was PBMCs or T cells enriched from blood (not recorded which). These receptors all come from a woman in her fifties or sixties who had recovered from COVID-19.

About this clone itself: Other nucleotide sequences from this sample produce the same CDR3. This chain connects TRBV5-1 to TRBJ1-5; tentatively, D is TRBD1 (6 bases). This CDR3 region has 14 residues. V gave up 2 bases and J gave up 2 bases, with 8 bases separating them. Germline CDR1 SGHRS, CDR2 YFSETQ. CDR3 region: CASSLEGGNQPQHF. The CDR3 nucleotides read TGCGCCAGCAGCTTAGAGGGGGGCAATCAGCCCCAGCATTTT.

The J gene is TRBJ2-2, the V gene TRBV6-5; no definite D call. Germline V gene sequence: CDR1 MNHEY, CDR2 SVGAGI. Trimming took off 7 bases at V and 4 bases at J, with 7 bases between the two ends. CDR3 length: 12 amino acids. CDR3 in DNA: TGTGCCAGCACCCCAGGCACCGGGGAGCTGTTTTTT. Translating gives CASTPGTGELFF.

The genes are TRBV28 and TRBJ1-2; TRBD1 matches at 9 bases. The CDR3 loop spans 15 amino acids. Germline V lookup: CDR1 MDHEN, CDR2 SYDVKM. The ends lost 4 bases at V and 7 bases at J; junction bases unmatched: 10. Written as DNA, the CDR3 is TGTGCCAGCAGTTCAGGACAGGGGTTACGAGGTGGCTACACCTTC. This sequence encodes CASSSGQGLRGGYTF.

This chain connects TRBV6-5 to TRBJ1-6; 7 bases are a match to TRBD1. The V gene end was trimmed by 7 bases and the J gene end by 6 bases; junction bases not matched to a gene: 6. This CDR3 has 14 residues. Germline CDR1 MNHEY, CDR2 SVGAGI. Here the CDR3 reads CASTKTGSNSPLHF. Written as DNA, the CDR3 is TGTGCCAGCACTAAGACAGGGAGTAATTCACCCCTCCACTTT.

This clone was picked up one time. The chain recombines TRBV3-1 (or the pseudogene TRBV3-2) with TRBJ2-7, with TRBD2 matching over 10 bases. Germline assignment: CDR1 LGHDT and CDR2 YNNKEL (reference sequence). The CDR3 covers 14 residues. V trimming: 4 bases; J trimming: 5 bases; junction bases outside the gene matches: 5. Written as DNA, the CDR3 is TGTGCCAGCAGCCCTCGGACTAGCGGCCACGAGCAGTACTTC. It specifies CASSPRTSGHEQYF.

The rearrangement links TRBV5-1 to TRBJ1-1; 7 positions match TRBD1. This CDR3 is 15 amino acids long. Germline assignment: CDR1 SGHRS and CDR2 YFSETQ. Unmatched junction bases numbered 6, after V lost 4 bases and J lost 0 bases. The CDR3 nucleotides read TGCGCCAGCAGCGCACAGGGGCCATTGAACACTGAAGCTTTCTTT. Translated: CASSAQGPLNTEAFF.

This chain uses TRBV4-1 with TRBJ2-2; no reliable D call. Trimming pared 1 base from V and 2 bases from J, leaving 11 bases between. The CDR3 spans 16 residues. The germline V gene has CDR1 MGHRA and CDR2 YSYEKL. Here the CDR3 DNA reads TGCGCCAGCAGCCAAGGGGTAGCAAAAAACACCGGGGAGCTGTTTTTT. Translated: CASSQGVAKNTGELFF.

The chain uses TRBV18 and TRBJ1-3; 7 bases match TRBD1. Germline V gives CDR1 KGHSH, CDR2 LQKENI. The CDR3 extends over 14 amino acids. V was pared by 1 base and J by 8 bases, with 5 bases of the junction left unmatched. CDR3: CASSPQTGTHTIYF. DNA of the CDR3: TGTGCCAGCTCACCACAGACAGGGACGCACACCATATATTTT.

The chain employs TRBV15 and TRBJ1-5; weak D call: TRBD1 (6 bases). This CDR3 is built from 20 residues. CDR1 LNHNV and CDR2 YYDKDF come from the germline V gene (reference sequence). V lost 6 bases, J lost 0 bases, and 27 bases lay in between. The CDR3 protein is CATSVTRGRGRIYSNQPQHF. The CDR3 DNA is TGTGCCACCAGTGTAACCCGGGGCAGGGGTAGGATATATAGCAATCAGCCCCAGCATTTT.

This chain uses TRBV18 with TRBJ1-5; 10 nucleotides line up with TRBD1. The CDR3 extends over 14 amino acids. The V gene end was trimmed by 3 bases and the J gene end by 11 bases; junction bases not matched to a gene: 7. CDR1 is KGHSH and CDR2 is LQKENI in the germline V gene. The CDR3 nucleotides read TGTGCCAGCTCACCGGACAGGGGGAATATGGCCCAGCATTTT. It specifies CASSPDRGNMAQHF.

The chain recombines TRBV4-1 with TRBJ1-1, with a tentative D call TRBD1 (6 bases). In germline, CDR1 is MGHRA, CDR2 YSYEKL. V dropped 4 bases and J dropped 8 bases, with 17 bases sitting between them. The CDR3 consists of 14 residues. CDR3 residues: CASSLRSGTGEAFF. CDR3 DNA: TGCGCCAGCAGCCTCCGAAGCGGCACAGGGGAAGCTTTCTTT.

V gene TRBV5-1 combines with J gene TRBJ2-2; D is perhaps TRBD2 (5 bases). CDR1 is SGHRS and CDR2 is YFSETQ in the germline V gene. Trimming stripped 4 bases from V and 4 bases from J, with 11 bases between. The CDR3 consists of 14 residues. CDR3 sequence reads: CASSEGSSTGELFF. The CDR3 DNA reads TGCGCCAGCAGCGAGGGAAGCTCCACCGGGGAGCTGTTTTTT.

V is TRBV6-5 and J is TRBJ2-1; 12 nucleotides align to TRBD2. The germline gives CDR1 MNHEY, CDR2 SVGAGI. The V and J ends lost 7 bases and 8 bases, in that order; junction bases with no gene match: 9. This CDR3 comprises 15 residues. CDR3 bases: TGTGCCAGCAATCAGAGGCTAGCGGGGGGGGATGAGCAGTTCTTC. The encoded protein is CASNQRLAGGDEQFF.

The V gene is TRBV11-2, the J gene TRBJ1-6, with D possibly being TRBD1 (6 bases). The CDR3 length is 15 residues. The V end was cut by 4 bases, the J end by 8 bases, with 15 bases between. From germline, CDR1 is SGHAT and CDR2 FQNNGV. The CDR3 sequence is CASSSPTGFYSPLHF. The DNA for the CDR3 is TGTGCCAGCAGCTCCCCGACAGGTTTTTATTCACCCCTCCACTTT.

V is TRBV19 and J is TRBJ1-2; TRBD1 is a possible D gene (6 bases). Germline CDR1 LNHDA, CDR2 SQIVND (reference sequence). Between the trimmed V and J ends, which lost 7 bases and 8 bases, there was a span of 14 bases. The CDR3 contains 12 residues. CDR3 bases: TGTGCCAGTACCCAAGTGGGGGCAGGCTACACCTTC. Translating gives CASTQVGAGYTF.

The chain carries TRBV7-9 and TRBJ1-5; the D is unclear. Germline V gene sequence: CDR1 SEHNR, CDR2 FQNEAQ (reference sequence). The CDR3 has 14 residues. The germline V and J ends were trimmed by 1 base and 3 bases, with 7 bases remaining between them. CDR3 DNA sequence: TGTGCCAGCAGCTTAGAGACAAACAATCAGCCCCAGCATTTT. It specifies CASSLETNNQPQHF.

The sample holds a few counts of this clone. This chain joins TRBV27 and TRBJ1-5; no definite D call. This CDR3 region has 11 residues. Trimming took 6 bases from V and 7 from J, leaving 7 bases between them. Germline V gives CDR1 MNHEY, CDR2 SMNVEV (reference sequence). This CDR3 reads CASRTIQPQHF. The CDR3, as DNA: TGTGCCAGCAGGACTATCCAGCCCCAGCATTTT.

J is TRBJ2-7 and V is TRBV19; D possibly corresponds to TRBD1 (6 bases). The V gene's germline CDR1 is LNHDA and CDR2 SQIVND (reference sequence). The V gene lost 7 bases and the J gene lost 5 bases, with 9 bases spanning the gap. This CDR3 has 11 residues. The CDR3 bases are TGTGCCAGTACCAAGGGGGACGAGCAGTACTTC. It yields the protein CASTKGDEQYF.

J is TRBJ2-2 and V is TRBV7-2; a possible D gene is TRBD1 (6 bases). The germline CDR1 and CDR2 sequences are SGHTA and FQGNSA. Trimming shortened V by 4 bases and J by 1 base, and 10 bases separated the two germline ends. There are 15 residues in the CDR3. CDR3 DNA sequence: TGTGCCAGCAGCTCTCCGGACAGGAACACCGGGGAGCTGTTTTTT. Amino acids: CASSSPDRNTGELFF.

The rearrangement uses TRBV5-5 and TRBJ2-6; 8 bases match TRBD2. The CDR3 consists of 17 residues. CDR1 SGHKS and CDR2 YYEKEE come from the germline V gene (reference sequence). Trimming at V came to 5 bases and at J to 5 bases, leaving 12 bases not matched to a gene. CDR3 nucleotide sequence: TGTGCCAGCAGTTATGGACTAGCCCTCACTTGGGCCAACGTCCTGACTTTC. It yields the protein CASSYGLALTWANVLTF.

CDR3 amino acids: CASSLKGPGTDTQYF. CDR3 nucleotides: TGTGCCAGCAGCTTAAAGGGGCCTGGGACAGATACGCAGTATTTT. The chain uses TRBV7-8 and TRBJ2-3; tentatively, D is TRBD1 (5 bases). CDR1 SGHVS and CDR2 FQNEAQ come from the germline V gene. Deletions cut 2 bases from V and 3 bases from J, with 12 bases between. CDR3 length: 15 amino acids.